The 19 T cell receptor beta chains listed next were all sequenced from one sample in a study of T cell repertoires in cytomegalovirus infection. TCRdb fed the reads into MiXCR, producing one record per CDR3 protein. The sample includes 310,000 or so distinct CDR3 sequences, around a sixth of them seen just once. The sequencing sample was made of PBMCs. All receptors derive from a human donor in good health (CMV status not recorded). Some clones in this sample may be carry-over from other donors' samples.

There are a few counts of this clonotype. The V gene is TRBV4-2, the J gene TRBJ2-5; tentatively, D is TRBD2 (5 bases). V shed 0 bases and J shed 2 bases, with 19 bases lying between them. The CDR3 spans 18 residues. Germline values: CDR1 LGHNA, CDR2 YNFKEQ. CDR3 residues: CASSQDSRTGSGQETQYF. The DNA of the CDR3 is TGTGCCAGCAGCCAAGACAGCCGGACGGGGTCGGGGCAAGAGACCCAGTACTTC.

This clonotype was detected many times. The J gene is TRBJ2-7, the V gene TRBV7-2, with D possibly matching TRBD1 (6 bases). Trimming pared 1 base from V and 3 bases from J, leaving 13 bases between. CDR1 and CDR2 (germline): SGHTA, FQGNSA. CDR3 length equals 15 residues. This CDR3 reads CASSLGNREIYEQYF. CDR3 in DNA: TGTGCCAGCAGCTTAGGTAACAGGGAGATCTACGAGCAGTACTTC.

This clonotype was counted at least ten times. The CDR3 region is CASSDTSGADNEQFF. CDR3 sequence (DNA): TGTGCCAGCAGTGACACGAGCGGGGCAGACAATGAGCAGTTCTTC. The chain couples TRBV25-1 to TRBJ2-1; TRBD2 matches 7 bases. The CDR3 sequence is 15 residues long. Germline lookup yields CDR1 MGHDK and CDR2 SYGVNS. J gave up 5 bases and V 3 bases, and 7 bases lay outside the gene matches.

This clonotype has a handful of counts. For the CDR3, the DNA is TGTGCCAGCAGTTTAACAGGACTTCCGAACACTGAAGCTTTCTTT. Its protein product is CASSLTGLPNTEAFF. The J gene is TRBJ1-1, the V gene TRBV28; a possible D gene is TRBD1 (5 bases). Germline V gives CDR1 MDHEN, CDR2 SYDVKM. The CDR3 loop spans 15 amino acids. Between the trimmed V and J ends, which lost 2 bases and 1 base, there was a span of 11 bases.

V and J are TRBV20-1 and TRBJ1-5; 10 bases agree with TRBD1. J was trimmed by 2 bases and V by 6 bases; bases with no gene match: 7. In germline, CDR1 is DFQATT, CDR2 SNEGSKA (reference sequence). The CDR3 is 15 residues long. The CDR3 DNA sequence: TGCAGTGCCCGGACAGGGGGTTTGGGCAATCAGCCCCAGCATTTT. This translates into CSARTGGLGNQPQHF.

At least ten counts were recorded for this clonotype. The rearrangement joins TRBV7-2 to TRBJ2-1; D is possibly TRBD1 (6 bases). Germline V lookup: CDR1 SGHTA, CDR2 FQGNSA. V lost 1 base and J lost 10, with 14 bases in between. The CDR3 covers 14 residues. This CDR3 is CASSLGFDRTEQFF. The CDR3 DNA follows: TGTGCCAGCAGCTTAGGCTTCGACAGGACAGAGCAGTTCTTC.

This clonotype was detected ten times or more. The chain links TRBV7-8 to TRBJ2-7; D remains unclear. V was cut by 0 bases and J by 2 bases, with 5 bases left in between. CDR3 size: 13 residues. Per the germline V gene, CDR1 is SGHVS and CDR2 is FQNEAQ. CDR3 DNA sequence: TGTGCCAGCAGCTTAGCACCCACCTACGAGCAGTACTTC. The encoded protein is CASSLAPTYEQYF.

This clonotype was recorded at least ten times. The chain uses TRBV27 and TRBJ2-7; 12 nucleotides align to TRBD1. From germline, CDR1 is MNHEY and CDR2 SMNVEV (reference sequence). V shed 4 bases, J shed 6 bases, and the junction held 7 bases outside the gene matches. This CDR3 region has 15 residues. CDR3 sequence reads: CASSSPGQGAREQYF. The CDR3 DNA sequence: TGTGCCAGCAGTTCTCCGGGACAGGGGGCACGCGAGCAGTACTTC.

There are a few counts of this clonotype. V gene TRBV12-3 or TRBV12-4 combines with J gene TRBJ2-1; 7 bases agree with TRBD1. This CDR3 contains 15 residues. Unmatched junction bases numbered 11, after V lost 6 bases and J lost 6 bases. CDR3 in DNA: TGTGCCAGCAGCTTACAGGGGCTGGGGGTCAATGAGCAGTTCTTC. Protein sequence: CASSLQGLGVNEQFF.

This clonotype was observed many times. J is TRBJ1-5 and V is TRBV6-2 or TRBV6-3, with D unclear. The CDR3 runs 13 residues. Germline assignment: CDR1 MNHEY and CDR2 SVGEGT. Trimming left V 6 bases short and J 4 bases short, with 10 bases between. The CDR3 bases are TGTGCCAGCAGCAGGACGGAAAATCAGCCCCAGCATTTT. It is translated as CASSRTENQPQHF.

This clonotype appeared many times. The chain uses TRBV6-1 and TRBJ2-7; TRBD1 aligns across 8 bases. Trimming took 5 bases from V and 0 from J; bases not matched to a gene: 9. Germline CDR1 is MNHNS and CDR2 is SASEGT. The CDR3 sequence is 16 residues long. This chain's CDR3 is CASSSRDRTISYEQYF. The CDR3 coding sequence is TGTGCCAGCAGTTCCCGGGACAGGACTATCTCCTACGAGCAGTACTTC.

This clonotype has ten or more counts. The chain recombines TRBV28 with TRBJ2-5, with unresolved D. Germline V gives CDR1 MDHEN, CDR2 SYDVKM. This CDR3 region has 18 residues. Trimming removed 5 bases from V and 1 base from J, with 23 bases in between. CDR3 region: CASSPRSVVGRLQETQYF. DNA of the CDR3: TGTGCCAGCAGTCCCCGTTCAGTGGTTGGCCGCCTCCAAGAGACCCAGTACTTC. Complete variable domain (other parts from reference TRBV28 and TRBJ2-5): DVKVTQSSRYLVKRTGEKVFLECVQDMDHENMFWYRQDPGLGLRLIYFSYDVKMKEKGDIPEGYSVSREKKERFSLILESASTNQTSMYLCASSPRSVVGRLQETQYFGPGTRLLVL.

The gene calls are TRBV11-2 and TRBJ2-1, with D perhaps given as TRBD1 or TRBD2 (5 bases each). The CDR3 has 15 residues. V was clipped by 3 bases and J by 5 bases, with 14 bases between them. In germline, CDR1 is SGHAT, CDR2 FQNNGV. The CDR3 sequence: CASSFSGGINNEQFF. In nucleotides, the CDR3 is TGTGCCAGCAGCTTTTCTGGGGGTATCAACAATGAGCAGTTCTTC.

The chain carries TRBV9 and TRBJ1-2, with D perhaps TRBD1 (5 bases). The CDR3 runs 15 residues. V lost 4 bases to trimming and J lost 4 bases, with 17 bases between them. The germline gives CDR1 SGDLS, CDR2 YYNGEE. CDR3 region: CASSPQLTGTYGYTF. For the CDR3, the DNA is TGTGCCAGCAGCCCCCAGCTCACCGGGACCTATGGCTACACCTTC.

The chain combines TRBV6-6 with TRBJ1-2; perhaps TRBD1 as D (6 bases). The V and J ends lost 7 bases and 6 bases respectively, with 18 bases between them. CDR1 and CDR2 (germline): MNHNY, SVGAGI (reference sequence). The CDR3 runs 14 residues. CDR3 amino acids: CASNLRGQGHGYTF. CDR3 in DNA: TGTGCCAGCAACTTACGGGGGCAGGGTCATGGCTACACCTTC.

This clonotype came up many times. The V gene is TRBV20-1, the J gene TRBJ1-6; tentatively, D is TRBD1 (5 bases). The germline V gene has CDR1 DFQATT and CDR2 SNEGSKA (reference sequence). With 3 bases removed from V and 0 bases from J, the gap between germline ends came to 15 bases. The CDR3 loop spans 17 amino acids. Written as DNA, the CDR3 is TGCAGTGCTAGTCGCCAGGGCAAAAGCTCCTATAATTCACCCCTCCACTTT. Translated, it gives CSASRQGKSSYNSPLHF.

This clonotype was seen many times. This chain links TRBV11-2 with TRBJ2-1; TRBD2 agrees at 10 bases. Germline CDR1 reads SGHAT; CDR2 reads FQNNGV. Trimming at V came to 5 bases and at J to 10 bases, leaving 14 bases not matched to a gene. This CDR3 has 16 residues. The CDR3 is CASSPRNGAGGPEQFF. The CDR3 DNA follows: TGTGCCAGCAGCCCTCGAAATGGAGCGGGGGGGCCGGAGCAGTTCTTC.

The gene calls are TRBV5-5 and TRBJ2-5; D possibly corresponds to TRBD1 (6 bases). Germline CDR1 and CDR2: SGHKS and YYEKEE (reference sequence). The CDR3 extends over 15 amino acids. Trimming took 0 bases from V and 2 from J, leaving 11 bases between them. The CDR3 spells CASSLGTGQQETQYF. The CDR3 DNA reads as TGTGCCAGCAGCTTGGGGACTGGACAGCAAGAGACCCAGTACTTC.

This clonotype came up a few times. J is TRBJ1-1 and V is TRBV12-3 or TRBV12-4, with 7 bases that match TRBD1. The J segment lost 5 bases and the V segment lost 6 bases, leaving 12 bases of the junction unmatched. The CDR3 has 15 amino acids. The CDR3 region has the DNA TGTGCCAGCAGCAGGAGGGGGCCGCCAGAAACTGAAGCTTTCTTT. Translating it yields CASSRRGPPETEAFF.